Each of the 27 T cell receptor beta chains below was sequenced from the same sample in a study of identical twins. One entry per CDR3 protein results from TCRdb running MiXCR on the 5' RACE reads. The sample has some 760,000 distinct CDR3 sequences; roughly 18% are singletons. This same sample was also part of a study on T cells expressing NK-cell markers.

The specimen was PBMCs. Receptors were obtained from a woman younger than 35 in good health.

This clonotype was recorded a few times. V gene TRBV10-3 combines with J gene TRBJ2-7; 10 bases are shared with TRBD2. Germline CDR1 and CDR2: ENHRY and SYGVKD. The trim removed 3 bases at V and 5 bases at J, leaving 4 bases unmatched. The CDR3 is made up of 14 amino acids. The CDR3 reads CAISDPSGSHEQYF. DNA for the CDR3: TGTGCCATCAGTGACCCTAGCGGGAGTCACGAGCAGTACTTC.

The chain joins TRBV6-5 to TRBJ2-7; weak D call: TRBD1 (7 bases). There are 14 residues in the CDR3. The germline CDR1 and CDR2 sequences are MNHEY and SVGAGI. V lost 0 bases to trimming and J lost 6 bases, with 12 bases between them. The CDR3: CASSYSSQGGEQYF. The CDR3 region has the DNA TGTGCCAGCAGTTACTCTTCCCAGGGGGGCGAGCAGTACTTC.

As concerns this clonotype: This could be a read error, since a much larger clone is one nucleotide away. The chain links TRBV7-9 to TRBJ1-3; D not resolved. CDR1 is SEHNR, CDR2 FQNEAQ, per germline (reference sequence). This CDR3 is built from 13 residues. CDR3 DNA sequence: TGTGCCAGCAGCTTGTTTAATGGATACACCATATATTTT. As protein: CASSLFNGYTIYF.

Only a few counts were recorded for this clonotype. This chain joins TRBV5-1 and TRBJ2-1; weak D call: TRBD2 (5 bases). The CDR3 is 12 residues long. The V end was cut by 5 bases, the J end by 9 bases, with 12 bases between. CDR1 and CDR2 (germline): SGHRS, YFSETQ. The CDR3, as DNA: TGCGCCAGCAGTTTCTCAGCGGCTGAGCAGTTCTTC. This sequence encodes CASSFSAAEQFF.

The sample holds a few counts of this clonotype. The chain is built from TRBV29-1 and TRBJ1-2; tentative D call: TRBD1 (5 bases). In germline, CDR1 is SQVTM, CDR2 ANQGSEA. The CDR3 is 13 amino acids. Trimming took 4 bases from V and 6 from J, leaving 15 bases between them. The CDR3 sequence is CSVGDGGHNGYTF. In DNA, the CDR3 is TGCAGCGTTGGGGACGGAGGGCATAATGGCTACACCTTC.

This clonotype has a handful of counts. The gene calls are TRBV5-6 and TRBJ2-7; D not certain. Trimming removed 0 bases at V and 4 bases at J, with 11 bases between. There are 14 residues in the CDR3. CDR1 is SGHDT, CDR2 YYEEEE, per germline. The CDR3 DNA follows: TGTGCCAGCAGCTTGGGATACGGCCGATACGAGCAGTACTTC. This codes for CASSLGYGRYEQYF.

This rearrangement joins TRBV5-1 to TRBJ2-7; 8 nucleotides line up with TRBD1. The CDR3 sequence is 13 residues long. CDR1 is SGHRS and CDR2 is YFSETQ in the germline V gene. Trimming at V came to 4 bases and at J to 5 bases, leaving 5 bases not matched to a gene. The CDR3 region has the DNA TGCGCCAGCAGCGACGGGACAGGCAACGAGCAGTACTTC. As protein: CASSDGTGNEQYF.

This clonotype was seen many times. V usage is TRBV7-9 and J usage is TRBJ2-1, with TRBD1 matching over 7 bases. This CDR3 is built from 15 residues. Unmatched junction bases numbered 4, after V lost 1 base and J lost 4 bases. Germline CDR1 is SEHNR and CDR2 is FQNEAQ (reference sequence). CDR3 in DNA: TGTGCCAGCAGCTTAGGGGACAGCACATACAATGAGCAGTTCTTC. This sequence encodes CASSLGDSTYNEQFF.

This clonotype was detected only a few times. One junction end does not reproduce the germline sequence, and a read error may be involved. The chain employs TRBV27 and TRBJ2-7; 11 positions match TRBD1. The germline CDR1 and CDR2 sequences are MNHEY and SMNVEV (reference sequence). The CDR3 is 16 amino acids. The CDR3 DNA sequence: TGTGCCAGCAGTCTATCCGGGACAGGGGGGCGTTACGAGCAGTACTTC. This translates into CASSLSGTGGRYEQYF.

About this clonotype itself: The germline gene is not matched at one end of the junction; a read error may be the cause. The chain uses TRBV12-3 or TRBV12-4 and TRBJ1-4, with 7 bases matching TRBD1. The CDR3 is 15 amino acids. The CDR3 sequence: CASSSGQVVNGKLFF. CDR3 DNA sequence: TGTGCCAGCAGTTCCGGACAGGTCGTAAATGGAAAACTGTTTTTT.

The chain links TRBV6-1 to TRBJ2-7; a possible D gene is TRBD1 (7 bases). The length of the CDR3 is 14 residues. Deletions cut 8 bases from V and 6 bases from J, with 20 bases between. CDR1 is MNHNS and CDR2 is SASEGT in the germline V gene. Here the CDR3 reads CASRGGGGVGEQYF. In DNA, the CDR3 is TGTGCCAGCCGCGGTGGAGGGGGCGTCGGCGAGCAGTACTTC.

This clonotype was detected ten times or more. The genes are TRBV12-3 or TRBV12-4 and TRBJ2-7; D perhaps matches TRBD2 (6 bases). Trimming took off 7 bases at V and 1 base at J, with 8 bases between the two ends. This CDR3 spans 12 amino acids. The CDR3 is CASMGGSYEQYF. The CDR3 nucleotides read TGTGCCAGCATGGGAGGTTCCTACGAGCAGTACTTC.

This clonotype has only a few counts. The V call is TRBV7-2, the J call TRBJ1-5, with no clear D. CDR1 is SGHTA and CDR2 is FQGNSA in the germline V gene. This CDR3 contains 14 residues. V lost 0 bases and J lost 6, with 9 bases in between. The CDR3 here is CASSLASGGQPQHF. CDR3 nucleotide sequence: TGTGCCAGCAGCTTAGCGTCCGGAGGTCAGCCCCAGCATTTT.

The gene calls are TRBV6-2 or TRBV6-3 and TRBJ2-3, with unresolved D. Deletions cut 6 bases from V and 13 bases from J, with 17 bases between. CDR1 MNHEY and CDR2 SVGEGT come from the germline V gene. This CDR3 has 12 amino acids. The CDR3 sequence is CASSSTVLEEYF. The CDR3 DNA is TGTGCCAGCAGCTCGACTGTACTCGAGGAGTATTTT.

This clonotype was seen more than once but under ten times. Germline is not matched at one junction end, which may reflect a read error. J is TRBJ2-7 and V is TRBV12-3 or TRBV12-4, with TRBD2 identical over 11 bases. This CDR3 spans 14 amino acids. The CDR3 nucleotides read TGTGCCAGCAGCCCCCGACTAGCGGGAACCCTGGTTGACTTC. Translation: CASSPRLAGTLVDF.

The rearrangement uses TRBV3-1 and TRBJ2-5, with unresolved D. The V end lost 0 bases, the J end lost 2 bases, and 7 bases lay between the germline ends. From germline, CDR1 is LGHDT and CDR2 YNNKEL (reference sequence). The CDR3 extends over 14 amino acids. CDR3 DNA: TGTGCCAGCAGCCAAGATACCCGACAAGAGACCCAGTACTTC. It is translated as CASSQDTRQETQYF.

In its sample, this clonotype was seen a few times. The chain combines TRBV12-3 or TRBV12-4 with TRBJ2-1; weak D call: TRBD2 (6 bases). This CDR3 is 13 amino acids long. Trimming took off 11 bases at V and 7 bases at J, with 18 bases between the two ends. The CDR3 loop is CACGWEARNEQFF. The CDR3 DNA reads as TGTGCCTGTGGGTGGGAGGCTCGGAATGAGCAGTTCTTC.

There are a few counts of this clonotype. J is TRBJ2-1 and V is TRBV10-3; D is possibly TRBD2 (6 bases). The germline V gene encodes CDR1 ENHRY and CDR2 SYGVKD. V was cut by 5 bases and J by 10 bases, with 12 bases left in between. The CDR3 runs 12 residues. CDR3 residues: CAISWTIREQFF. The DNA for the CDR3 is TGTGCCATCAGTTGGACTATTAGGGAGCAGTTCTTC.

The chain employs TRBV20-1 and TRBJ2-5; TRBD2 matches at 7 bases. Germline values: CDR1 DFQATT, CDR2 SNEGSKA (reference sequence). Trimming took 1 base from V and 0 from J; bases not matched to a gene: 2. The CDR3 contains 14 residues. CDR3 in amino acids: CSARGDYYQETQYF. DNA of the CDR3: TGCAGTGCTAGAGGGGACTACTACCAAGAGACCCAGTACTTC.

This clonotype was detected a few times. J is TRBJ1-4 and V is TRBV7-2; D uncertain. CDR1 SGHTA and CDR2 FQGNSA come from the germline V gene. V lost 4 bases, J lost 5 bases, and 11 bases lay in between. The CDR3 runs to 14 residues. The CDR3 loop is CASSSERRNEKLFF. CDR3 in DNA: TGTGCCAGCAGCTCAGAGAGGAGGAATGAAAAACTGTTTTTT.

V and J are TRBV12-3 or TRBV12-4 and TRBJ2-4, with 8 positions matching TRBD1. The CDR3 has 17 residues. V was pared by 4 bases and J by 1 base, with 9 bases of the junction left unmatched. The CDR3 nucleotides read TGTGCCAGCAGTTATTGGACAGGGATGGTGGCCAAAAACATTCAGTACTTC. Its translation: CASSYWTGMVAKNIQYF.

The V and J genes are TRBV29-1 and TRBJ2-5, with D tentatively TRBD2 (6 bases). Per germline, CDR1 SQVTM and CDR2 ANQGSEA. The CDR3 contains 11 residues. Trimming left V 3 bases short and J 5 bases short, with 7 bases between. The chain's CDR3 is CSVDSGETQYF. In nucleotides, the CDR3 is TGCAGCGTTGATAGCGGCGAGACCCAGTACTTC.

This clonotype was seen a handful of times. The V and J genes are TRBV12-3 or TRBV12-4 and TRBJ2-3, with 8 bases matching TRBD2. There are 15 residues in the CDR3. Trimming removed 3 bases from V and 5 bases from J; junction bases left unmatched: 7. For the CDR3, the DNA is TGTGCCAGCAGTTTTGGACGGGGGGGCGGAGATACGCAGTATTTT. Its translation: CASSFGRGGGDTQYF.

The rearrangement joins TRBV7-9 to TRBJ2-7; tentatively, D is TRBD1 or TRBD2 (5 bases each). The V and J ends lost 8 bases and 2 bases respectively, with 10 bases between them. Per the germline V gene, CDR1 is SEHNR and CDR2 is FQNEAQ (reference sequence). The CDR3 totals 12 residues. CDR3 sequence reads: CASGGNTYEQYF. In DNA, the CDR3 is TGTGCCAGCGGGGGTAACACCTACGAGCAGTACTTC.

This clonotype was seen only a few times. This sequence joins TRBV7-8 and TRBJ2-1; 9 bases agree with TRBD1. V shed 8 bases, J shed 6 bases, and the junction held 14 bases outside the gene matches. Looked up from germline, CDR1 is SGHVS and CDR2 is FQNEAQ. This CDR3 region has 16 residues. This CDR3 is CASGESGTGFLNEQFF. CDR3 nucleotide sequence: TGTGCCAGCGGGGAGTCCGGGACAGGGTTTCTCAATGAGCAGTTCTTC.

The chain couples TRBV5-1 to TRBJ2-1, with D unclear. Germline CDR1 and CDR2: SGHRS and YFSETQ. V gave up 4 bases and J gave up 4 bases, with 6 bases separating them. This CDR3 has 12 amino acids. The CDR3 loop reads CASSEKYNEQFF. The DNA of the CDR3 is TGCGCCAGCAGCGAGAAGTACAATGAGCAGTTCTTC.

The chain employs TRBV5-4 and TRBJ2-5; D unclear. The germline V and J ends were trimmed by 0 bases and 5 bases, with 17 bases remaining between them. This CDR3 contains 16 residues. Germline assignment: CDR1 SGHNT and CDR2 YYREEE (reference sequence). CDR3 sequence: CASSLVGEEIGETQYF. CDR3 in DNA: TGTGCCAGCAGCTTGGTTGGAGAAGAGATCGGTGAGACCCAGTACTTC.